Described below is a single T cell receptor (beta chain) sequence and its context. These data come from a study of PD-L1 blockade in urothelial cancer. Study context: Anywhere from 0 to 3 prior chemotherapy regimens had been received by patients. The researchers analyzed blood 3 weeks (second dose) and 6 weeks after treatment start.

Germline CDR1 is LGHNA and CDR2 is YNFKEQ. V lost 1 base, J lost 5 bases, and 5 bases stayed unmatched. The CDR3 is 15 amino acids. Clones were read by immunoSEQ multiplex PCR, and TCRdb kept only the in-frame ones, dropping some. The data contain around 120,000 clones, 75% to 90% of them singletons. As for time point: peripheral blood 6 weeks after treatment start. Source: PBMCs, taken around atezolizumab (anti-PD-L1) treatment. The TCR originated in a man in his 60s with urothelial cancer. The chain joins TRBV4-2 to TRBJ1-1; 9 positions agree with TRBD1. Written as DNA, the CDR3 is TGTGCCAGCAGCCAAGCTGACAGGGGGGAGACTGAAGCTTTCTTT. Translating gives CASSQADRGETEAFF.